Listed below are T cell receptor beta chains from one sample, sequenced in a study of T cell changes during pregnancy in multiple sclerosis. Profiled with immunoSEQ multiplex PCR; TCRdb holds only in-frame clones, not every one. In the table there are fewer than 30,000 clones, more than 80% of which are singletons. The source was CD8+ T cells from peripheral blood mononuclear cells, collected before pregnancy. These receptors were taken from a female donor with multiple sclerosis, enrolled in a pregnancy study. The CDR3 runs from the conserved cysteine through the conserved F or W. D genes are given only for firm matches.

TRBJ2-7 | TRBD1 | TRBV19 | CASSASTGYEQYF | TGTGCCAGTAGCGCATCGACAGGGTACGAGCAGTACTTC
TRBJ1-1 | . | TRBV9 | CASNSGLMNTEAFF | TGTGCCAGCAACAGCGGACTGATGAACACTGAAGCTTTCTTT
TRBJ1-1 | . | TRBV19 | CASSFRPVDTQAFF | TGTGCCAGTAGTTTCAGGCCCGTCGACACCCAAGCTTTCTTT
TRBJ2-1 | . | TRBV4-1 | CASSQGSTTGDEQFF | TGCGCCAGCAGCCAAGGGTCGACGACGGGGGATGAGCAGTTCTTC
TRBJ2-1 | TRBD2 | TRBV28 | CASSFRLAANNEQFF | TGTGCCAGCAGTTTTCGCCTAGCGGCAAACAATGAGCAGTTCTTC
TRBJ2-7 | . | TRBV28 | CASSLTGVLEQYF | TGTGCCAGCAGTTTGACGGGAGTCCTCGAGCAGTACTTC
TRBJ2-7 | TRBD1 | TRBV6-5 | CASRETGGTYEQYF | TGTGCCAGCAGAGAGACAGGGGGAACCTACGAGCAGTACTTC
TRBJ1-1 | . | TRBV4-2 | CASSQGEGRNTEAFF | TGTGCCAGCAGCCAAGGGGAGGGAAGGAACACTGAAGCTTTCTTT
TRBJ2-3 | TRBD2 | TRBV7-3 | CASSLLPSGNADTQYF | TGTGCCAGCAGCTTACTCCCTAGCGGGAATGCAGATACGCAGTATTTT
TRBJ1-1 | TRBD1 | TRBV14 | CASSWDRGRGTEAFF | TGTGCCAGCAGCTGGGACAGGGGCCGGGGAACTGAAGCTTTCTTT
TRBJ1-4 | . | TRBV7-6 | CASSLRQSGEKLFF | TGTGCCAGCAGCCTTCGACAGTCTGGAGAAAAACTGTTTTTT
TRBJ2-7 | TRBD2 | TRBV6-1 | CASTPGLAGAEQYF | TGTGCCAGCACTCCGGGACTAGCGGGAGCCGAGCAGTACTTC
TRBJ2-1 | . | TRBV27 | CASSTTHYNEQFF | TGTGCCAGCAGTACTACACACTACAATGAGCAGTTCTTC
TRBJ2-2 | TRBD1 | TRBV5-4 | CASSGPQGAGELFF | TGTGCCAGCAGCGGGCCACAGGGGGCCGGGGAGCTGTTTTTT